These 5 T cell receptor beta chains originate from one sample sequenced in a study of T cells in women clearing cervical HPV infection. TCRdb's table, derived via immunoSEQ multiplex PCR, lists solely in-frame clones and lacks some. This sample's table has some 40,000 clones. Specimen: blood buffy coat. The receptors shown here come from a woman between 18 and 70 years old with a cervical HPV16 infection that either progressed to CIN3+ or cleared (not recorded which).

About this clone itself: The read ends 3 residues shy of where the CDR3 ends; the end is completed using the germline J gene. The rearrangement links TRBV5-4 to TRBJ2-4; 8 bases fit TRBD2. Germline assignment: CDR1 SGHNT and CDR2 YYREEE (reference sequence). The V gene end was trimmed by 4 bases and the J gene end by 7 bases; junction bases not matched to a gene: 10. This CDR3 is built from 15 residues. CDR3 residues: CASSAGGAGANIQYF. CDR3 bases read: TGTGCCAGCAGCGCCGGGGGAGCGGGAGCCAACATT.

With respect to this clone: The read finishes 3 residues shy of the CDR3 end, and the germline J gene is used to complete it. The same CDR3 arises from other DNA sequences in this sample as well. This rearrangement joins TRBV5-4 to TRBJ2-1; 9 nucleotides match TRBD1. This CDR3 spans 15 amino acids. Germline CDR1 is SGHNT and CDR2 is YYREEE (reference sequence). V trimming: 4 bases; J trimming: 4 bases; junction bases outside the gene matches: 6. The CDR3 here is CASSPTGGIYNEQFF. The part of the CDR3 DNA that was read is TGTGCCAGCAGCCCTACAGGGGGCATTTACAATGAG.

Concerning this clone: With the read ending 3 residues before the CDR3 end, the germline J gene is used to fill in that end. The chain carries TRBV9 and TRBJ2-3; 9 nucleotides agree with TRBD1. The V and J ends lost 4 bases and 6 bases, in that order; junction bases with no gene match: 9. The length of the CDR3 is 15 residues. The germline V gene encodes CDR1 SGDLS and CDR2 YYNGEE. The CDR3 protein is CASSSWTGESDTQYF. The CDR3 bases that were read are TGTGCCAGCAGCTCCTGGACAGGGGAGAGTGATACG.

The CDR3 DNA, read in part, is TGTGCCAGCAGCCCGGGGGTTATTAACACTGAA. Translated: CASSPGVINTE. The complete CDR3 reads CASSPGVINTEAFF. The chain carries TRBV7-6 and TRBJ1-1, with D possibly matching TRBD1 (5 bases). The read ends 3 residues early relative to the CDR3; the germline J gene fills the gap. This CDR3 contains 14 residues. Germline CDR1 and CDR2: SGHVS and FNYEAQ. V was shortened by 5 bases and J by 2 bases, with 12 bases between the two germline ends.

Points on this clone: The read gets to within 3 residues of the CDR3 end, and the germline J gene fills in the rest. The chain has TRBV19 and TRBJ2-1, with 11 bases identical to TRBD2. Germline CDR1 and CDR2: LNHDA and SQIVND (reference sequence). The junction had 9 bases not matched to a gene; V was cut back by 1 base and J by 7 bases. The CDR3 sequence is 17 residues long. The CDR3 sequence is CASSIVSSGRLGNEQFF. CDR3 bases read: TGTGCCAGTAGTATAGTGTCTAGCGGGAGGCTGGGGAATGAG.